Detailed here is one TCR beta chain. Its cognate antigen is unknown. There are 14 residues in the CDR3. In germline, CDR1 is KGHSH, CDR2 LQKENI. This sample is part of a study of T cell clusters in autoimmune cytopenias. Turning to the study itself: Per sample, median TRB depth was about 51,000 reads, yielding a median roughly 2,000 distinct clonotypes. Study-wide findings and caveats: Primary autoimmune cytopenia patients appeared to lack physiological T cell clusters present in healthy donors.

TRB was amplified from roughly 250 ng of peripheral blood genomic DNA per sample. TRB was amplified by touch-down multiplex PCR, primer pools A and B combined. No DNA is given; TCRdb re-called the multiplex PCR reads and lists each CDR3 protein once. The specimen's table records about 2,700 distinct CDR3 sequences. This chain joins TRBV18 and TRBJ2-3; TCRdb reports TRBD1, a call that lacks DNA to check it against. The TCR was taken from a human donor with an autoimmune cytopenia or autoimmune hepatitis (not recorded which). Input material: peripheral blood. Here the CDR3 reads CASSLQGFTDTQYF. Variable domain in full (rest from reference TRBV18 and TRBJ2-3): NAGVMQNPRHLVRRRGQEARLRCSPMKGHSHVYWYRQLPEEGLKFMVYLQKENIIDESGMPKERFSAEFPKEGPSILRIQQVVRGDSAAYFCASSLQGFTDTQYFGPGTRLTVL.